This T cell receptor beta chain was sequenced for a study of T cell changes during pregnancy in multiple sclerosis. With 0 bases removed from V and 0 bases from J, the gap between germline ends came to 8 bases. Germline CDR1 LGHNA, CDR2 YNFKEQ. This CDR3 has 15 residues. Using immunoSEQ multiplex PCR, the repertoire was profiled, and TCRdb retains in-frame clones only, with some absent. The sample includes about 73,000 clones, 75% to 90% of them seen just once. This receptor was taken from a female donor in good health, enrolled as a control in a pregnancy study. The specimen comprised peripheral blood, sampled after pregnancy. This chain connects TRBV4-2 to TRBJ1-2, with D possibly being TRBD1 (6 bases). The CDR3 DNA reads TGTGCCAGCAGCCAAGAGGGGGCAACTAACTATGGCTACACCTTC. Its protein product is CASSQEGATNYGYTF.